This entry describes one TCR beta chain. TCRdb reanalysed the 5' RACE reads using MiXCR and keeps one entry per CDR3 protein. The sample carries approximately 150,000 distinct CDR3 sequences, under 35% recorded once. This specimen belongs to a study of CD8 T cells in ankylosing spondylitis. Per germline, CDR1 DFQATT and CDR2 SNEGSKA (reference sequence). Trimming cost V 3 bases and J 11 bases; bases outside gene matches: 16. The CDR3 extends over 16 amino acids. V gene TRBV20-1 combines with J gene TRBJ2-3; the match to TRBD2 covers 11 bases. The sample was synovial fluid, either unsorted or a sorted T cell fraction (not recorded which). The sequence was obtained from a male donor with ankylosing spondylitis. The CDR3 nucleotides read TGCAGTGCTAGCCCTTTACTAGCGGGGGAGGACCGGGGGCAGTATTTT. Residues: CSASPLLAGEDRGQYF.